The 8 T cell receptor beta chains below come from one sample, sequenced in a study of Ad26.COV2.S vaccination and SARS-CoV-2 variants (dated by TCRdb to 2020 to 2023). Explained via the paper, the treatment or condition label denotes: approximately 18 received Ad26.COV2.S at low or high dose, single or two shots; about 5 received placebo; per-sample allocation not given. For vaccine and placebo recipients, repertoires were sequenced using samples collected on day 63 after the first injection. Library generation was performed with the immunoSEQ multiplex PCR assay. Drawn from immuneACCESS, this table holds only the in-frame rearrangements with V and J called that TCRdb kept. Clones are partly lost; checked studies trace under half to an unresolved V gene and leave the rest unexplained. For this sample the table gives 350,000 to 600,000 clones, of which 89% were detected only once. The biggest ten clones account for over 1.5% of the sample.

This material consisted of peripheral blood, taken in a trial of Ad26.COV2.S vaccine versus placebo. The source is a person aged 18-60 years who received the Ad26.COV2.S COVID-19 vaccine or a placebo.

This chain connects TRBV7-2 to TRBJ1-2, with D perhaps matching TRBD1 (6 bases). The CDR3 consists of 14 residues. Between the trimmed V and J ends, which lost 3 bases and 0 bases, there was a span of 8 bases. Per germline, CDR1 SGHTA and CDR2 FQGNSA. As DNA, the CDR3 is TGTGCCAGCAGCTTCGGGACATCTAACTATGGCTACACCTTC. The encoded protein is CASSFGTSNYGYTF.

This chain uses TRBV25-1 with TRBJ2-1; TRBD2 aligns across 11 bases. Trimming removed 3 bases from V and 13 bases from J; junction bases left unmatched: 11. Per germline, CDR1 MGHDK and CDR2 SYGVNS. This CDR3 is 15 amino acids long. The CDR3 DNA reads TGTGCCAGCAGTGACCGAGGGGGACTAGCGGATCCCCAGTTCTTC. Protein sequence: CASSDRGGLADPQFF.

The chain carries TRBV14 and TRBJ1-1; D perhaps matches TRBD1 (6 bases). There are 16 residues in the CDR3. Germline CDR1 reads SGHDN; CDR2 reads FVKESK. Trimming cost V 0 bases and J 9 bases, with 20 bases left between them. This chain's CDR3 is CASSQERVMDGGQAFF. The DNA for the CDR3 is TGTGCCAGCAGCCAAGAGAGGGTTATGGATGGGGGGCAAGCTTTCTTT.

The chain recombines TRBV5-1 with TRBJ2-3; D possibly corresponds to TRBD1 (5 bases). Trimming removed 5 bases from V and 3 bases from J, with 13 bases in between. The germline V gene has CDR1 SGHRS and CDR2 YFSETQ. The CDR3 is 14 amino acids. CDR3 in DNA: TGCGCCAGCAGGTTAACAGGAGTGACAGATACGCAGTATTTT. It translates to CASRLTGVTDTQYF.

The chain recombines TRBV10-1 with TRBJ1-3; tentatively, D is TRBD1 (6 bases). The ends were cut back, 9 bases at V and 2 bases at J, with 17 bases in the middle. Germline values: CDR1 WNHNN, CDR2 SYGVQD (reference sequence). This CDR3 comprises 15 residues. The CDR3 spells CARTIWTAPGNTIYF. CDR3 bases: TGCGCCAGGACTATATGGACAGCCCCTGGAAACACCATATATTTT.

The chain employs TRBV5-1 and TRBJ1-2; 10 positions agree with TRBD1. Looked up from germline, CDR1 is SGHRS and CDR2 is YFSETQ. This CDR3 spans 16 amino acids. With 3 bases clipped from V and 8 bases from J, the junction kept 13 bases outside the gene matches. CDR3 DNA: TGCGCCAGCAGCTCTTCGACAGGGGGCAATCCTAGGGGCTACACCTTC. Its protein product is CASSSSTGGNPRGYTF.

CDR3 sequence: CASTGTGLAMAEAFF. CDR3 DNA: TGTGCCAGTACTGGGACAGGGTTAGCTATGGCTGAAGCTTTCTTT. This chain uses TRBV28 with TRBJ1-1; 9 bases line up with TRBD1. J gave up 6 bases and V 9 bases, and 14 bases lay outside the gene matches. In germline, CDR1 is MDHEN, CDR2 SYDVKM. This CDR3 region has 15 residues.

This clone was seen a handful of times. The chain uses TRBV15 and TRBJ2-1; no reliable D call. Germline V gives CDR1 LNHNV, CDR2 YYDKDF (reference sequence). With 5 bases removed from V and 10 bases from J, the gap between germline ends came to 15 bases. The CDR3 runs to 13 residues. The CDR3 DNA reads TGTGCCACCAGCGATCCCCTCGTCCGGGAGCAGTTCTTC. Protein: CATSDPLVREQFF. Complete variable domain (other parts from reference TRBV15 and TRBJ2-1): DAMVIQNPRYQVTQFGKPVTLSCSQTLNHNVMYWYQQKSSQAPKLLFHYYDKDFNNEADTPDNFQSRRPNTSFCFLDIRSPGLGDTAMYLCATSDPLVREQFFGPGTRLTVL.